This T cell receptor beta chain comes out of a study of OX40 agonist ivuxolimab in advanced cancers. The wider study: Given to patients was ivuxolimab, an agonistic anti-OX40 (CD134) antibody.

Study-wide results and limits: Among the nonresponders, some also had low normalized T-cell clonal expansion.

This clone was detected only once. Antigen unknown. The germline gives CDR1 MDHEN, CDR2 SYDVKM. V was clipped by 6 bases and J by 3 bases, with 18 bases between them. The CDR3 length is 16 residues. Some clones are missing from TCRdb's copy, which holds only in-frame ones; the method was immunoSEQ multiplex PCR. The sample has about 100,000 clones; under 95% are singletons. The chain recombines TRBV28 with TRBJ2-1; no clear D. This material consisted of CD4+ or CD8+ T cells sorted from blood, taken in a trial of the OX40 agonist ivuxolimab. The receptor's source is an adult with an advanced solid tumor such as melanoma, head and neck, liver or kidney cancer. The CDR3 DNA reads as TGTGCCAGCAGCCACTCGACGGCGATGAGCTACAATGAGCAGTTCTTC. It encodes CASSHSTAMSYNEQFF.